Below, 31 T cell receptor beta chains from the same sample are listed, as sequenced in a study of shared clonotypes between healthy human individuals. Data came from immunoSEQ multiplex PCR; TCRdb stores just in-frame clones and leaves some out. The sample lists about 1.1 million clones; around 78% were seen once. The source material was memory CD4+ T cells from PBMCs. Subset of the sample: CD45RA-negative fraction. The receptors come from a man aged 18 to 35 in good health. Some clones in this sample may be carry-over from other donors' samples.

The chain employs TRBV15 and TRBJ1-1; tentatively, D is TRBD1 (6 bases). V gave up 4 bases and J gave up 2 bases, with 14 bases separating them. This CDR3 spans 15 amino acids. CDR1 LNHNV and CDR2 YYDKDF come from the germline V gene (reference sequence). The chain's CDR3 is CATSKRRGFNTEAFF. In DNA, the CDR3 is TGTGCCACCAGCAAGCGGAGGGGGTTTAACACTGAAGCTTTCTTT.

V usage is TRBV5-1 and J usage is TRBJ2-7; TRBD2 aligns across 7 bases. Losses at the gene ends were 6 bases for V and 0 bases for J; bases not matched to a gene: 6. The CDR3 length is 14 residues. The germline V gene encodes CDR1 SGHRS and CDR2 YFSETQ. CDR3 coding DNA: TGCGCCAGCAACCCCGGGACTACCTCCTACGAGCAGTACTTC. Translated, it gives CASNPGTTSYEQYF.

For this clone: Only one base separates this from a far larger clonotype, so it likely reflects a read error. Other DNA sequences within the sample encode an identical CDR3. The rearrangement joins TRBV29-1 to TRBJ1-2; the D is unclear. The CDR3 is made up of 11 amino acids. Germline CDR1 and CDR2: SQVTM and ANQGSEA. The CDR3 loop reads CSESSNYGYTF. The CDR3 DNA reads TGTAGCGAGTCCTCAAACTATGGCTACACCTTC.

The chain is built from TRBV5-4 and TRBJ2-1, with 9 nucleotides matching TRBD2. The CDR3 runs to 15 residues. J gave up 8 bases and V 0 bases, and 6 bases lay outside the gene matches. The germline CDR1 and CDR2 sequences are SGHNT and YYREEE (reference sequence). As DNA, the CDR3 is TGTGCCAGCAGCTTGGCAGGGGTAGCGGGAGATGAGCAGTTCTTC. Amino acid sequence: CASSLAGVAGDEQFF. Looking up the rest from reference TRBV5-4 and TRBJ2-1 gives the full variable domain: ETGVTQSPTHLIKTRGQQVTLRCSSQSGHNTVSWYQQALGQGPQFIFQYYREEENGRGNFPPRFSGLQFPNYSSELNVNALELDDSALYLCASSLAGVAGDEQFFGPGTRLTVL.

This clone appeared a few times. The CDR3 spells CASSPNGAYEQYF. CDR3 DNA: TGTGCCAGCAGCCCCAATGGGGCCTACGAGCAGTACTTC. The chain couples TRBV7-3 to TRBJ2-7, with D unresolved. Germline V gene lookup returns CDR1 SGHTA and CDR2 FQGTGA. The V end lost 5 bases, the J end lost 2 bases, and 10 bases lay between the germline ends. The CDR3 runs to 13 residues.

The chain is built from TRBV6-1 and TRBJ1-4; 7 nucleotides line up with TRBD1. The CDR3 sequence is 15 residues long. The V segment lost 4 bases and the J segment 5 bases; nucleotides outside the gene matches: 7. Germline values: CDR1 MNHNS, CDR2 SASEGT. In nucleotides, the CDR3 is TGTGCCAGCAGTGGAAGACAGGGACTAAATGAAAAACTGTTTTTT. This encodes CASSGRQGLNEKLFF.

This clone was counted a single time. The chain links TRBV7-3 to TRBJ2-1; no definite D call. From germline, CDR1 is SGHTA and CDR2 FQGTGA. The V end was cut by 4 bases, the J end by 5 bases, with 9 bases between. The CDR3 loop spans 13 amino acids. The CDR3 here is CASSSARNNEQFF. As DNA, the CDR3 is TGTGCCAGCAGCTCGGCCAGGAACAATGAGCAGTTCTTC.

This rearrangement joins TRBV5-1 to TRBJ2-5, with 7 bases lining up with TRBD2. After removal of 2 bases from V and 0 bases from J, the junction contained 1 base not matched to a gene. CDR3 size: 14 residues. In germline, CDR1 is SGHRS, CDR2 YFSETQ. The CDR3 DNA reads as TGCGCCAGCAGCTTCGGGGGGTACCAAGAGACCCAGTACTTC. Its protein product is CASSFGGYQETQYF.

The chain has TRBV4-2 and TRBJ1-6; a possible D gene is TRBD1 (5 bases). The CDR3 consists of 17 residues. V lost 0 bases, J lost 6 bases, and 15 bases lay in between. The germline V gene encodes CDR1 LGHNA and CDR2 YNFKEQ. The DNA for the CDR3 is TGTGCCAGCAGCCAAGAGGTCGGGGGTCCGAGTAATTCACCCCTCCACTTT. Amino acids: CASSQEVGGPSNSPLHF.

This chain joins TRBV28 and TRBJ2-5, with D tentatively TRBD1 or TRBD2 (5 bases each). Between the trimmed V and J ends, which lost 6 bases and 9 bases, there was a span of 11 bases. Germline CDR1 reads MDHEN; CDR2 reads SYDVKM. The CDR3 runs to 11 residues. CDR3 sequence reads: CASRLRGAQYF. CDR3 in DNA: TGTGCCAGCAGACTTAGAGGGGCCCAGTACTTC. Full variable domain (outside the CDR3, taken from reference TRBV28 and TRBJ2-5): DVKVTQSSRYLVKRTGEKVFLECVQDMDHENMFWYRQDPGLGLRLIYFSYDVKMKEKGDIPEGYSVSREKKERFSLILESASTNQTSMYLCASRLRGAQYFGPGTRLLVL.

This chain connects TRBV19 to TRBJ1-5; tentative D call: TRBD1 (5 bases). The germline V gene has CDR1 LNHDA and CDR2 SQIVND (reference sequence). The ends were cut back, 8 bases at V and 7 bases at J, with 12 bases in the middle. CDR3 length equals 12 residues. The CDR3 DNA is TGTGCCAGTTCTCAGGGTTACCAGCCCCAGCATTTT. As protein: CASSQGYQPQHF.

This chain joins TRBV6-1 and TRBJ1-1, with D tentatively TRBD1 (6 bases). Germline CDR1 reads MNHNS; CDR2 reads SASEGT. The CDR3 sequence is 13 residues long. With 2 bases removed from V and 10 bases from J, the gap between germline ends came to 14 bases. The CDR3 reads CASSEQRGGVAFF. The CDR3 DNA reads as TGTGCCAGCAGTGAACAGAGGGGGGGGGTAGCTTTCTTT.

The chain employs TRBV7-9 and TRBJ2-5; D is undetermined. V lost 4 bases to trimming and J lost 3 bases, with 9 bases between them. This CDR3 has 13 residues. The germline V gene has CDR1 SEHNR and CDR2 FQNEAQ (reference sequence). CDR3 protein: CASSWIAKETQYF. In DNA, the CDR3 is TGTGCCAGCAGCTGGATAGCTAAAGAGACCCAGTACTTC.

This clone was observed at least ten times. The identical CDR3 is also encoded by other nucleotide sequences in the sample. The chain joins TRBV7-9 to TRBJ1-2; no clear D gene. The V and J ends lost 3 bases and 5 bases respectively, with 7 bases between them. Germline V gene data show CDR1 as SEHNR and CDR2 as FQNEAQ (reference sequence). The CDR3 sequence is 12 residues long. For the CDR3, the DNA is TGTGCCAGCAGCTTGGAGGAGTATGGCTACACCTTC. This codes for CASSLEEYGYTF.

The rearrangement joins TRBV19 to TRBJ2-7, with D uncertain. Trimming cost V 3 bases and J 2 bases, with 11 bases left between them. The CDR3 extends over 14 amino acids. Germline values: CDR1 LNHDA, CDR2 SQIVND (reference sequence). The CDR3 sequence is CASSIQVLTYEQYF. Written as DNA, the CDR3 is TGTGCCAGTAGTATCCAGGTGCTTACCTACGAGCAGTACTTC.

This clone came up a few times. The identical CDR3 is also encoded by other nucleotide sequences in the sample. The CDR3 DNA reads as TGTGCCAGCAGTGAATCTGGGTACGAGCAGTACTTC. Its translation: CASSESGYEQYF. This chain connects TRBV2 to TRBJ2-7; the D is unclear. V lost 2 bases and J 4 bases, leaving 6 bases between the germline ends. Germline V lookup: CDR1 SNHLY, CDR2 FYNNEI. The CDR3 contains 12 residues. Using reference TRBV2 and TRBJ2-7 for the parts outside the CDR3, the full variable domain is EPEVTQTPSHQVTQMGQEVILRCVPISNHLYFYWYRQILGQKVEFLVSFYNNEISEKSEIFDDQFSVERPDGSNFTLKIRSTKLEDSAMYFCASSESGYEQYFGPGTRLTVT.

V is TRBV5-1 and J is TRBJ2-2; D unresolved. Germline loops: CDR1 SGHRS, CDR2 YFSETQ. Trimming pared 4 bases from V and 3 bases from J, leaving 10 bases between. The CDR3 covers 14 residues. The CDR3 sequence is CASSPGFDTGELFF. The CDR3 coding sequence is TGCGCCAGCAGCCCCGGGTTTGACACCGGGGAGCTGTTTTTT.

The genes are TRBV7-2 and TRBJ2-7; TRBD2 agrees at 8 bases. The CDR3 is 14 residues long. CDR1 SGHTA and CDR2 FQGNSA come from the germline V gene. V lost 5 bases and J lost 4; bases outside the gene matches: 7. The DNA for the CDR3 is TGTGCCAGCAGCCCCGGGAGGGAGGGTTACGAGCAGTACTTC. Translating it yields CASSPGREGYEQYF. Full variable domain (outside the CDR3, taken from reference TRBV7-2 and TRBJ2-7): GAGVSQSPSNKVTEKGKDVELRCDPISGHTALYWYRQSLGQGLEFLIYFQGNSAPDKSGLPSDRFSAERTGGSVSTLTIQRTQQEDSAVYLCASSPGREGYEQYFGPGTRLTVT.

The chain has TRBV6-5 and TRBJ2-1, with 11 bases that match TRBD2. Germline CDR1 and CDR2: MNHEY and SVGAGI. The CDR3 loop spans 15 amino acids. The ends lost 7 bases at V and 9 bases at J; junction bases unmatched: 11. The CDR3 reads CASKSLAGASGEQFF. CDR3 nucleotides: TGTGCCAGCAAGTCACTAGCGGGAGCCTCCGGTGAGCAGTTCTTC.

The rearrangement links TRBV14 to TRBJ2-3; 11 nucleotides agree with TRBD2. The junction had 5 bases not matched to a gene; V was cut back by 1 base and J by 2 bases. The CDR3 length is 17 residues. The germline CDR1 and CDR2 sequences are SGHDN and FVKESK. Written as DNA, the CDR3 is TGTGCCAGCAGCCAAGCTCTGACTAGCGGGACCACAGATACGCAGTATTTT. Its protein is CASSQALTSGTTDTQYF.

The V call is TRBV6-1, the J call TRBJ1-2; tentative D call: TRBD1 (5 bases). This CDR3 region has 13 residues. The V end was cut by 5 bases, the J end by 2 bases, with 9 bases between. Germline V gene data show CDR1 as MNHNS and CDR2 as SASEGT. This CDR3 is CASSSGGNYGYTF. Here the CDR3 DNA reads TGTGCCAGCAGTTCGGGGGGGAACTATGGCTACACCTTC.

CDR3 nucleotide sequence: TGTGCCAGCAGTGGACAGGGGGTCTATGGCTACACCTTC. Translation gives CASSGQGVYGYTF. The gene calls are TRBV2 and TRBJ1-2, with TRBD1 identical over 9 bases. This CDR3 has 13 residues. Germline V gene lookup returns CDR1 SNHLY and CDR2 FYNNEI. Trimming at V came to 4 bases and at J to 4 bases, leaving 1 base not matched to a gene.

V and J are TRBV28 and TRBJ1-5; unclear D gene. The CDR3 spans 14 residues. V was cut by 7 bases and J by 4 bases, with 14 bases left in between. Looked up from germline, CDR1 is MDHEN and CDR2 is SYDVKM. CDR3: CASMGSLRNQPQHF. The CDR3 DNA reads as TGTGCCAGCATGGGCAGTCTTCGAAATCAGCCCCAGCATTTT.

J is TRBJ2-5 and V is TRBV2; D might be TRBD2 (6 bases). This CDR3 is built from 13 residues. V gave up 5 bases and J gave up 4 bases, with 11 bases separating them. Germline CDR1 reads SNHLY; CDR2 reads FYNNEI. As DNA, the CDR3 is TGTGCCAGCAGTAGGCGGGGAGGAGAGACCCAGTACTTC. It yields the protein CASSRRGGETQYF.

The CDR3 loop reads CARSLVAGPPKQETQYF. CDR3 nucleotide sequence: TGTGCCAGAAGCTTGGTGGCCGGGCCCCCGAAACAAGAGACCCAGTACTTC. The V call is TRBV5-3, the J call TRBJ2-5; D is ambiguous. TRBV5-3 is reported as an ORF; its role is uncertain. V lost 0 bases, J lost 2 bases, and 17 bases lay in between. The length of the CDR3 is 17 residues.

The chain joins TRBV7-9 to TRBJ1-2, with D uncertain. V was pared by 5 bases and J by 11 bases, with 12 bases between. CDR1 is SEHNR, CDR2 FQNEAQ, per germline (reference sequence). CDR3 length equals 11 residues. CDR3 sequence: CASSLPGVYTF. CDR3 DNA: TGTGCCAGCAGCCTCCCCGGCGTGTACACCTTC.

V and J are TRBV7-9 and TRBJ1-2; D remains unclear. V shed 1 base and J shed 2 bases, with 14 bases lying between them. CDR1 and CDR2 from the germline V gene are SEHNR and FQNEAQ (reference sequence). The CDR3 spans 16 residues. CDR3 DNA sequence: TGTGCCAGCAGCTTAGGCTCGGGCCTCCTGAACTATGGCTACACCTTC. Its protein is CASSLGSGLLNYGYTF.

The chain is built from TRBV29-1 and TRBJ1-4; TRBD1 agrees at 10 bases. V shed 7 bases and J 6 bases; nucleotides not matched to a gene: 2. The CDR3 contains 12 residues. From germline, CDR1 is SQVTM and CDR2 ANQGSEA. In DNA, the CDR3 is TGCAGCGCCGGGACAGGGGATGAAAAACTGTTTTTT. Translated, it gives CSAGTGDEKLFF.

A note on this clone: Other DNA sequences within the sample encode an identical CDR3. In DNA, the CDR3 is TGTGCCAGCAGTTTCGGGGGAATAGCCAAAAACATTCAGTACTTC. Amino acid sequence: CASSFGGIAKNIQYF. The chain employs TRBV28 and TRBJ2-4, with D possibly matching TRBD2 (6 bases). CDR3 length: 15 residues. The V end was cut by 3 bases, the J end by 0 bases, with 9 bases between. The germline CDR1 and CDR2 sequences are MDHEN and SYDVKM.

This clone showed up just once. This sequence joins TRBV10-3 and TRBJ2-5, with D possibly TRBD1 on 6 matching bases. Trimming took off 6 bases at V and 0 bases at J, with 14 bases between the two ends. Germline loops: CDR1 ENHRY, CDR2 SYGVKD. The CDR3 sequence is 15 residues long. The CDR3 DNA reads TGTGCCATCAGCAAGGACAGATCACACCAAGAGACCCAGTACTTC. Translated: CAISKDRSHQETQYF.

This sequence joins TRBV5-1 and TRBJ2-1; 10 bases line up with TRBD2. Per germline, CDR1 SGHRS and CDR2 YFSETQ. The CDR3 runs to 18 residues. With V trimmed by 0 bases and J by 0 bases, 6 bases remained unmatched. CDR3 DNA sequence: TGCGCCAGCAGCTTGGGCGGACTAGCGGAGAGCTCCTACAATGAGCAGTTCTTC. This sequence encodes CASSLGGLAESSYNEQFF.